Each of the 10 T cell receptor beta chains below was sequenced from the same sample in a study of early T cells in non-severe SARS-CoV-2 infection. TCRdb re-called the 5' RACE reads with MiXCR, one entry per CDR3 protein. This table has some 58,000 distinct CDR3 sequences, 10% to 12% appearing once. This material consisted of whole blood, taken at baseline. Receptor source: an adult who was a healthcare worker with PCR-confirmed SARS-CoV-2 infection or an uninfected control (not recorded which).

This clonotype has more than one count but fewer than ten. The chain combines TRBV10-3 with TRBJ2-1; maybe TRBD2 (7 bases). The CDR3 extends over 13 amino acids. Trimming took off 8 bases at V and 4 bases at J, with 12 bases between the two ends. Germline V gene lookup returns CDR1 ENHRY and CDR2 SYGVKD. The DNA for the CDR3 is TGTGCCATCGGAGGGGGGGAGTACAATGAGCAGTTCTTC. Protein product: CAIGGGEYNEQFF.

This clonotype has a handful of counts. The V gene is TRBV7-3, the J gene TRBJ1-1; D gene ambiguous. This CDR3 is built from 15 residues. V was cut by 2 bases and J by 0 bases, with 10 bases left in between. Germline CDR1 SGHTA, CDR2 FQGTGA. The CDR3 reads CASSLLSVMNTEAFF. The CDR3, as DNA: TGTGCCAGCAGCTTATTATCCGTTATGAACACTGAAGCTTTCTTT.

In its sample, this clonotype was seen a few times. The chain uses TRBV6-6 and TRBJ2-2, with D possibly TRBD1 on 5 matching bases. Germline loops: CDR1 MNHNY, CDR2 SVGAGI (reference sequence). The CDR3 extends over 14 amino acids. V was clipped by 11 bases and J by 1 base, with 14 bases between them. The chain's CDR3 is CAGQIRGNTGELFF. The CDR3 DNA is TGTGCCGGGCAGATAAGGGGGAACACCGGGGAGCTGTTTTTT.

The chain employs TRBV19 and TRBJ2-2; D gene uncertain. This CDR3 comprises 15 residues. Germline V CDR1 and CDR2: LNHDA, SQIVND (reference sequence). V gave up 2 bases and J gave up 4 bases, with 11 bases separating them. The CDR3 spells CASSILAVSTGELFF. The CDR3 DNA is TGTGCCAGTAGTATATTGGCAGTCAGCACCGGGGAGCTGTTTTTT. The full variable domain, completed using reference TRBV19 and TRBJ2-2, is DGGITQSPKYLFRKEGQNVTLSCEQNLNHDAMYWYRQDPGQGLRLIYYSQIVNDFQKGDIAEGYSVSREKKESFPLTVTSAQKNPTAFYLCASSILAVSTGELFFGEGSRLTVL.

The gene calls are TRBV3-1 and TRBJ2-2, with a tentative D call TRBD1 (6 bases). V lost 3 bases and J 3 bases, leaving 11 bases between the germline ends. This CDR3 region has 15 residues. Per the germline V gene, CDR1 is LGHDT and CDR2 is YNNKEL (reference sequence). CDR3 DNA: TGTGCCAGCAGCCATATGGCAGGGGACACCGGGGAGCTGTTTTTT. Translated, it gives CASSHMAGDTGELFF. Complete variable domain (other parts from reference TRBV3-1 and TRBJ2-2): DTAVSQTPKYLVTQMGNDKSIKCEQNLGHDTMYWYKQDSKKFLKIMFSYNNKELIINETVPNRFSPKSPDKAHLNLHINSLELGDSAVYFCASSHMAGDTGELFFGEGSRLTVL.

The gene calls are TRBV5-4 and TRBJ1-6, with D uncertain. The CDR3 contains 14 residues. V was trimmed by 4 bases and J by 10 bases, leaving 15 bases between them. CDR1 is SGHNT, CDR2 YYREEE, per germline (reference sequence). The CDR3 sequence: CASSLEREGSPLHF. CDR3 coding DNA: TGTGCCAGCAGCCTCGAAAGGGAAGGATCACCCCTCCACTTT.

This clonotype was detected only a few times. CDR3 nucleotides: TGTGCCAGCGTTCGCGAGTTGGGGGGGGAAAAACTGTTTTTT. Translated: CASVRELGGEKLFF. The rearrangement joins TRBV6-6 to TRBJ1-4; tentatively, D is TRBD1 (5 bases). Germline lookup yields CDR1 MNHNY and CDR2 SVGAGI (reference sequence). V was pared by 8 bases and J by 8 bases, with 18 bases between. The CDR3 runs to 14 residues.

This clonotype occurred a few times. The chain carries TRBV5-5 and TRBJ2-5; D gene uncertain. Germline V gives CDR1 SGHKS, CDR2 YYEKEE (reference sequence). The CDR3 loop spans 18 amino acids. Trimming shortened V by 4 bases and J by 1 base, and 23 bases separated the two germline ends. This CDR3 is CASSLDDRSTFIQETQYF. Written as DNA, the CDR3 is TGTGCCAGCAGCCTAGATGACCGATCGACCTTCATCCAAGAGACCCAGTACTTC.

The chain employs TRBV11-3 and TRBJ2-1; 9 bases are shared with TRBD2. The V gene end was trimmed by 5 bases and the J gene end by 5 bases; junction bases not matched to a gene: 10. This CDR3 region has 16 residues. CDR1 is SGHNT and CDR2 is YENEEA in the germline V gene. The CDR3 nucleotides read TGTGCCAGCAGCCCGGGCAGGCGGGGGGGAGACAATGAGCAGTTCTTC. This translates into CASSPGRRGGDNEQFF.

This clonotype came up many times. The genes are TRBV29-1 and TRBJ2-5; tentatively, D is TRBD1 or TRBD2 (6 bases each). Trimming took off 4 bases at V and 5 bases at J, with 17 bases between the two ends. CDR1 SQVTM and CDR2 ANQGSEA come from the germline V gene. The CDR3 sequence is 14 residues long. The CDR3 nucleotides are TGCAGCGTTGTGGGGGGCAGATCGGGCGAGACCCAGTACTTC. Encoded protein: CSVVGGRSGETQYF.